What follows are 2 T cell receptor beta chains derived from one specimen sequenced in a study of Ad26.COV2.S vaccination and SARS-CoV-2 variants (dated by TCRdb to the early 2020s). The intended sense of this specimen's time point label: individuals recovered from natural SARS-CoV-2 infection. Library creation used the immunoSEQ multiplex PCR assay. Here the immuneACCESS table is served through TCRdb, limited to in-frame sequences with V and J called. Missing clones are a known gap in these copies; in checked studies unresolved V genes cover under half, and the rest lacks a known reason. This sample has about 94,000 clones in its table, and approximately 77% of those were observed once. The ten largest clones add up to about 15% of the sample. The source material was peripheral blood, sampled after recovery from COVID-19. These receptor sequences come from a human donor who had recovered from COVID-19.

By share, this clone counts as medium-sized. The gene calls are TRBV27 and TRBJ1-1; 9 nucleotides match TRBD1. The CDR3 extends over 12 amino acids. Germline trimming cut 5 bases from V and 11 bases from J; bases unmatched to any gene: 6. From germline, CDR1 is MNHEY and CDR2 SMNVEV (reference sequence). The CDR3 sequence is CASSIRQGVAFF. For the CDR3, the DNA is TGTGCCAGCAGTATTCGACAGGGGGTCGCTTTCTTT.

V is TRBV2 and J is TRBJ2-1, with 9 positions matching TRBD2. The CDR3 is 13 residues long. After removal of 7 bases from V and 8 bases from J, the junction contained 6 bases not matched to a gene. Germline V gene sequence: CDR1 SNHLY, CDR2 FYNNEI. The CDR3 protein is CASKILAGDEQFF. Here the CDR3 DNA reads TGTGCCAGCAAAATACTAGCGGGCGATGAGCAGTTCTTC.